Listed here are 32 T cell receptor beta chains from one sample, sequenced in a study of CD8+CD57+ T cells in acquired aplastic anemia. By flow cytometry, patients selected for sequencing had shown an expansion of CD8+CD57+ cells. Using genomic DNA as the template, TCR beta VDJ and CDR3 profiling was carried out. TCRdb re-derived calls from the reads in MiXCR, one entry per CDR3 protein. There are under 200,000 distinct CDR3 sequences in the sample; around 48% occur only once, and about 1.8% lies in the top ten. The material sequenced was sorted CD4+, CD8+, or CD8+CD57+ T cells (not recorded which) from PBMCs. The receptors derive from a human donor with aplastic anemia.

The rearrangement uses TRBV27 and TRBJ1-1, with 8 bases fitting TRBD1. V was clipped by 3 bases and J by 4 bases; unmatched bases: 7. Germline assignment: CDR1 MNHEY and CDR2 SMNVEV (reference sequence). The CDR3 is made up of 15 amino acids. The CDR3 nucleotides are TGTGCCAGCAGTTTGGCAGGGGGCAGGGTCACTGAAGCTTTCTTT. This translates into CASSLAGGRVTEAFF.

The chain combines TRBV3-1 with TRBJ2-2, with 10 nucleotides matching TRBD2. The CDR3 runs 15 residues. After removal of 8 bases from V and 0 bases from J, the junction contained 3 bases not matched to a gene. Germline V gene sequence: CDR1 LGHDT, CDR2 YNNKEL (reference sequence). The CDR3 spells CASQTSGANTGELFF. DNA of the CDR3: TGTGCCAGCCAAACTAGCGGGGCGAACACCGGGGAGCTGTTTTTT.

This clonotype was seen ten or more times. The V and J genes are TRBV29-1 and TRBJ2-1; possibly TRBD2 for D (5 bases). Germline assignment: CDR1 SQVTM and CDR2 ANQGSEA. V lost 7 bases and J 9 bases, leaving 19 bases between the germline ends. The CDR3 sequence is 13 residues long. CDR3 in amino acids: CSARTPPGGEQFF. Written as DNA, the CDR3 is TGCAGCGCCAGGACTCCTCCTGGAGGTGAGCAGTTCTTC.

This clonotype was observed at least ten times. V is TRBV5-1 and J is TRBJ1-4; D unresolved. V was pared by 0 bases and J by 8 bases, with 14 bases between. The CDR3 contains 15 residues. The V gene's germline CDR1 is SGHRS and CDR2 YFSETQ. The CDR3 region has the DNA TGCGCCAGCAGCTTGGACGGCGTTTTTGGGGAAAAACTGTTTTTT. It translates to CASSLDGVFGEKLFF.

This chain uses TRBV7-6 with TRBJ2-3; 8 bases are a match to TRBD2. The CDR3 has 15 amino acids. After removal of 6 bases from V and 0 bases from J, the junction contained 5 bases not matched to a gene. CDR1 is SGHVS and CDR2 is FNYEAQ in the germline V gene. The CDR3 DNA sequence: TGTGCCAGCAGAGATTCTAGCGGGAGCACAGATACGCAGTATTTT. It specifies CASRDSSGSTDTQYF.

With respect to this clonotype: A much larger clone differs from this one at a single base, so this may be a read error. The CDR3 ends on some other residue instead of the conserved phenylalanine or tryptophan, so this is likely a read error. V is TRBV3-1 and J is TRBJ1-1, with D hard to call. Germline CDR1 reads LGHDT; CDR2 reads YNNKEL (reference sequence). The CDR3 is made up of 15 amino acids. Trimming took off 3 bases at V and 7 bases at J, with 18 bases between the two ends. The CDR3 spells CASSQVVTGISEAFS. CDR3 bases: TGTGCCAGCAGCCAGGTAGTGACGGGGATCAGTGAAGCTTTCTCT.

This clonotype was seen more than once but under ten times. The rearrangement uses TRBV20-1 and TRBJ2-5, with D possibly being TRBD1 or TRBD2 (5 bases each). Trimming shortened V by 6 bases and J by 5 bases, and 16 bases separated the two germline ends. Per the germline V gene, CDR1 is DFQATT and CDR2 is SNEGSKA (reference sequence). The CDR3 totals 13 residues. CDR3 protein: CSALLGRAETQYF. The DNA of the CDR3 is TGCAGTGCCCTCCTGGGACGGGCTGAGACCCAGTACTTC.

V and J are TRBV12-3 or TRBV12-4 and TRBJ1-5, with TRBD1 as a possible D gene (5 bases). The V and J ends lost 4 bases and 11 bases respectively, with 12 bases between them. This CDR3 region has 12 residues. The CDR3 spells CASSWDGFAQHF. For the CDR3, the DNA is TGTGCCAGCAGTTGGGACGGCTTTGCCCAGCATTTT.

This clonotype was counted a few times. The chain uses TRBV27 and TRBJ2-2; D unclear. The V gene lost 7 bases and the J gene lost 4 bases, with 13 bases spanning the gap. In germline, CDR1 is MNHEY, CDR2 SMNVEV (reference sequence). The length of the CDR3 is 14 residues. CDR3 sequence: CASTWTATTGELFF. The CDR3 region has the DNA TGTGCCAGCACTTGGACGGCGACCACCGGGGAGCTGTTTTTT.

The chain employs TRBV19 and TRBJ1-3; tentative D call: TRBD1 (5 bases). The CDR3 spans 13 residues. V lost 8 bases, J lost 8 bases, and 16 bases lay in between. CDR1 and CDR2 from the germline V gene are LNHDA and SQIVND (reference sequence). CDR3 in amino acids: CASGADYGYTIYF. Written as DNA, the CDR3 is TGTGCCAGTGGGGCAGACTATGGCTACACCATATATTTT.

V and J are TRBV29-1 and TRBJ2-5; D not certain. This CDR3 has 13 residues. Germline V gives CDR1 SQVTM, CDR2 ANQGSEA. V was trimmed by 1 base and J by 5 bases, leaving 11 bases between them. CDR3 nucleotides: TGCAGCGTTGAAGTTGGGGTTGAGGAGACCCAGTACTTC. Its protein is CSVEVGVEETQYF.

The CDR3 nucleotides read TGCAGCGTTGACACCAACACCGGGGAGCTGTTTTTT. Its protein product is CSVDTNTGELFF. This chain connects TRBV29-1 to TRBJ2-2; D remains ambiguous. Germline V lookup: CDR1 SQVTM, CDR2 ANQGSEA. The CDR3 contains 12 residues. Trimming shortened V by 3 bases and J by 2 bases, and 4 bases separated the two germline ends.

This clonotype was seen once. A read error is possible here, since a much larger clone lies one base away. The V call is TRBV10-3, the J call TRBJ2-5, with 8 positions matching TRBD1. Germline CDR1 ENHRY, CDR2 SYGVKD. The CDR3 consists of 15 residues. The CDR3 region has the DNA TGTACCACTATTAAACCCCAGGGGGCGAGCGAGACCCAGTACTTC. Encoded protein: CTTIKPQGASETQYF.

The chain joins TRBV20-1 to TRBJ2-1, with a tentative D call TRBD2 (6 bases). The CDR3 is 15 residues long. The V gene lost 1 base and the J gene lost 3 bases, with 13 bases spanning the gap. Germline V gene data show CDR1 as DFQATT and CDR2 as SNEGSKA (reference sequence). Written as DNA, the CDR3 is TGCAGTGCTAGAGGGGCGGGGCTGGGCTACAATGAGCAGTTCTTC. Its protein product is CSARGAGLGYNEQFF.

This clonotype was seen more than once but under ten times. V is TRBV7-2 and J is TRBJ2-5; D is unclear. In germline, CDR1 is SGHTA, CDR2 FQGNSA. The CDR3 contains 11 residues. The germline V and J ends were trimmed by 5 bases and 7 bases, with 8 bases remaining between them. CDR3 sequence: CASSRGGTQYF. The DNA of the CDR3 is TGTGCCAGCAGCCGAGGCGGGACCCAGTACTTC.

The DNA of the CDR3 is TGCAGTGCTAGAGGGGCTAGCTCCTACAATGAGCAGTTCTTC. This encodes CSARGASSYNEQFF. The chain is built from TRBV20-1 and TRBJ2-1; no definite D call. CDR3 length: 14 residues. In germline, CDR1 is DFQATT, CDR2 SNEGSKA (reference sequence). V gave up 1 base and J gave up 0 bases, with 7 bases separating them.

In its sample, this clonotype was seen a few times. This sequence joins TRBV27 and TRBJ2-2, with D possibly being TRBD1 (5 bases). Trimming left V 3 bases short and J 1 base short, with 12 bases between. This CDR3 spans 16 amino acids. CDR1 and CDR2 (germline): MNHEY, SMNVEV (reference sequence). CDR3 coding DNA: TGTGCCAGCAGTTTCTGGGGCAGAATGAACACCGGGGAGCTGTTTTTT. Its translation is CASSFWGRMNTGELFF.

Comments on this clonotype: One junction end does not reproduce the germline sequence, and a read error may be involved. The chain is built from TRBV24-1 and TRBJ1-1, with a tentative D call TRBD1 (5 bases). CDR3 length equals 13 residues. CDR1 and CDR2 from the germline V gene are KGHDR and SFDVKD. The CDR3 DNA sequence: TGTGCCACCAGCCGGACACAAAACACTGAAGCCTTCTTT. Translated: CATSRTQNTEAFF.

In this sample, this clonotype turned up a few times. V gene TRBV29-1 combines with J gene TRBJ2-5, with D uncertain. V lost 4 bases and J 5 bases, leaving 17 bases between the germline ends. The CDR3 has 14 amino acids. Per germline, CDR1 SQVTM and CDR2 ANQGSEA. The CDR3 here is CSVVPSSPSETQYF. CDR3 coding DNA: TGCAGCGTTGTTCCCTCCTCCCCTAGTGAGACCCAGTACTTC.

This clonotype was detected a few times. The CDR3 reads CASSLVGEYEQYF. CDR3 sequence (DNA): TGTGCCAGCAGCTTAGTGGGTGAATACGAGCAGTACTTC. The chain carries TRBV7-2 and TRBJ2-7; D is unresolved. V lost 1 base to trimming and J lost 4 bases, with 8 bases between them. Germline V CDR1 and CDR2: SGHTA, FQGNSA. The CDR3 spans 13 residues.

This clonotype has more than one count but fewer than ten. The gene calls are TRBV24-1 and TRBJ1-5; D uncertain. The CDR3 contains 12 residues. V lost 11 bases to trimming and J lost 10 bases, with 17 bases between them. Germline V gene sequence: CDR1 KGHDR, CDR2 SFDVKD. CDR3 region: CARRDTASPQHF. For the CDR3, the DNA is TGTGCCAGGAGAGACACGGCCTCCCCCCAGCATTTT.

As to this clonotype: A read error may be the cause here, since a much bigger clone is one base away. The rearrangement joins TRBV7-2 to TRBJ2-1; D gene ambiguous. In germline, CDR1 is SGHTA, CDR2 FQGNSA. This CDR3 is built from 14 residues. V was trimmed by 4 bases and J by 7 bases, leaving 14 bases between them. CDR3 sequence reads: CASSSPARLNEQFF. The CDR3 nucleotides read TGTGCCAGCAGCTCCCCGGCCAGGCTTAATGAGCAGTTCTTC.

The rearrangement links TRBV19 to TRBJ1-3; TRBD1 might be the D (5 bases). The CDR3 is 13 amino acids. Germline V gene data show CDR1 as LNHDA and CDR2 as SQIVND (reference sequence). V lost 4 bases and J lost 8, with 12 bases in between. Here the CDR3 DNA reads TGTGCCAGTAGTAAACCAGGGCTGGACACCATATATTTT. It translates to CASSKPGLDTIYF.

With regard to this clonotype: The junction shows a germline mismatch at one end, possibly a read error. The CDR3 DNA is TGTGCCAGCAGCCAAGATCGAGGGTTCCGAACAGGTACGCAGTATTTT. It encodes CASSQDRGFRTGTQYF. This sequence joins TRBV3-1 and TRBJ2-3; D could derive from TRBD1 or TRBD2 (5 bases each). Germline V gives CDR1 LGHDT, CDR2 YNNKEL (reference sequence). This CDR3 region has 16 residues.

On this clonotype: Given a much more abundant clone one base away, this may be a read error. This chain uses TRBV6-1 with TRBJ2-1, with D uncertain. The CDR3 consists of 16 residues. In germline, CDR1 is MNHNS, CDR2 SASEGT. This chain's CDR3 is CASSVETSSSYNKQFF. In DNA form, the CDR3 reads TGTGCCAGCAGTGTTGAGACATCGAGCTCCTACAATAAGCAGTTCTTC.

The chain joins TRBV7-2 to TRBJ1-6; no reliable D call. Germline V lookup: CDR1 SGHTA, CDR2 FQGNSA. V was trimmed by 1 base and J by 8 bases, leaving 9 bases between them. CDR3 length: 14 residues. The CDR3 DNA follows: TGTGCCAGCAGCTTAGGGCGGGTAGATTCACCCCTCCACTTT. Protein sequence: CASSLGRVDSPLHF.

This clonotype was seen at least ten times. V and J are TRBV29-1 and TRBJ1-5; TRBD1 matches 8 bases. Germline CDR1 SQVTM, CDR2 ANQGSEA. V lost 6 bases, J lost 7 bases, and 8 bases stayed unmatched. This CDR3 region has 13 residues. CDR3 nucleotides: TGCAGCGTGGTTACAGGGGGAAAACAGCCCCAGCATTTT. Amino acid sequence: CSVVTGGKQPQHF.

This chain uses TRBV11-2 with TRBJ2-5; TRBD2 matches at 12 bases. V lost 0 bases, J lost 6 bases, and 11 bases stayed unmatched. Germline V lookup: CDR1 SGHAT, CDR2 FQNNGV. This CDR3 spans 18 amino acids. In DNA, the CDR3 is TGTGCCAGCAGCTTAGAGCCCCCCCTAGCGGGAGGGCCGCAGACCCAGTACTTC. Translated: CASSLEPPLAGGPQTQYF.

The chain links TRBV5-1 to TRBJ1-1; D may be TRBD1 (6 bases). Germline V gene lookup returns CDR1 SGHRS and CDR2 YFSETQ. V was shortened by 2 bases and J by 4 bases, with 12 bases between the two germline ends. CDR3 length: 14 amino acids. The CDR3 nucleotides read TGCGCCAGCAGCTTACAGGGTTGGAGCACTGAAGCTTTCTTT. As protein: CASSLQGWSTEAFF.

This clonotype was counted ten times or more. The J gene is TRBJ1-2, the V gene TRBV5-1; D perhaps matches TRBD1 (6 bases). Germline CDR1 SGHRS, CDR2 YFSETQ. The CDR3 loop spans 14 amino acids. V gave up 3 bases and J gave up 2 bases, with 11 bases separating them. CDR3 DNA: TGCGCCAGCAGCTCTCAGGGGATGAACTATGGCTACACCTTC. Translated: CASSSQGMNYGYTF. Looking up the rest from reference TRBV5-1 and TRBJ1-2 gives the full variable domain: KAGVTQTPRYLIKTRGQQVTLSCSPISGHRSVSWYQQTPGQGLQFLFEYFSETQRNKGNFPGRFSGRQFSNSRSEMNVSTLELGDSALYLCASSSQGMNYGYTFGSGTRLTVV.

This clonotype was detected ten times or more. The rearrangement joins TRBV14 to TRBJ1-2; 8 nucleotides line up with TRBD1. V gave up 0 bases and J gave up 7 bases; unmatched junction bases: 7. Germline CDR1 reads SGHDN; CDR2 reads FVKESK. This CDR3 has 15 residues. The CDR3 is CASSQDRQGISGYTF. DNA for the CDR3: TGTGCCAGCAGCCAAGATCGACAGGGGATAAGTGGCTACACCTTC.

With regard to this clonotype: A junction boundary mismatches the germline segment, possibly from a read error. The V gene is TRBV27, the J gene TRBJ2-6, with D possibly called TRBD1 or TRBD2 (5 bases each). The germline CDR1 and CDR2 sequences are MNHEY and SMNVEV (reference sequence). CDR3 length equals 17 residues. CDR3 in amino acids: CASSLWLGVPGANVLTF. The CDR3 DNA reads TGTGCCAGCAGTTTGTGGCTCGGGGTCCCTGGGGCTAACGTCCTGACTTTC.